This entry is about one T cell receptor beta chain. Its target is unknown. Genomic DNA of each subset was evenly split across several immunoSEQ plates. In the original workflow: ImmunoSEQ yielded junction-only sequences lacking quality scores, so filtering differed. Data came from immunoSEQ multiplex PCR; TCRdb stores just in-frame clones and leaves some out. The V and J calls and clone size were taken over from that table, and D and trimming were inferred from the DNA. This sample carries approximately 1,000,000 clones, about 80% of them seen once, and the ten largest clones take 0.4% to 0.55%. This entry comes from a study of shared clonotypes between healthy human individuals. The CDR3 loop spans 18 amino acids. Trimming took 5 bases from V and 0 from J, leaving 19 bases between them. Looked up from germline, CDR1 is SGHAT and CDR2 is FQNNGV. Whole-study findings and limits: Naive subsets, compared against memory subsets, generally had larger estimated richness values. Large sequencing depth failed to make sorted-subset sequencing complete, rarefaction showed.

The sequence was obtained from a man in his late teens or twenties in good health. Some clones in this sample may be carry-over from other donors' samples. What was sequenced was memory CD4+ T cells from PBMCs. Stated subset: CD45RA-negative fraction. The genes are TRBV11-2 and TRBJ2-2; D ambiguous. The CDR3 bases are TGTGCCAGCAGCACGAGAACCCAGGACCTAGCGAACACCGGGGAGCTGTTTTTT. Translated: CASSTRTQDLANTGELFF.